The clone carrying this T cell receptor beta chain was seen repeatedly, ten times or more. CDR3-region Arm-PCR and iRepertoire HTBI primers produced the TCR beta libraries. Via MiXCR, TCRdb re-called the multiplex PCR reads, giving one row per CDR3 protein. The sample consists of about 470,000 distinct CDR3 sequences, more than 13% of them appearing once. Described time point: newly diagnosed GD, antithyroid drugs for less than 3 months. Generation of the TCR library employed RNA extracted from PBMCs. Germline CDR1 reads SGHVS; CDR2 reads FQNEAQ. The CDR3 runs 18 residues. The V gene end was trimmed by 5 bases and the J gene end by 0 bases; junction bases not matched to a gene: 13. This sample is part of a study of regulatory T cells in long-lasting Graves disease. The same sample was also used in a study of T cells in Graves' hyperthyroidism and ophthalmopathy. In that study: Uncontrolled infection, other autoimmune disease, pregnancy or lactation barred patients from enrollment.

The sample consisted of peripheral blood mononuclear cells (PBMCs), taken at new diagnosis, from a patient treated with antithyroid drugs. The sequence was collected from a woman in her twenties or thirties with Graves disease. The gene calls are TRBV7-8 and TRBJ1-5; 7 bases are a match to TRBD1. The DNA of the CDR3 is TGTGCCAGCAGCCCCACAGGTGGGGGACAGTATAGCAATCAGCCCCAGCATTTT. It yields the protein CASSPTGGGQYSNQPQHF.